These 11 T cell receptor beta chains share one sample of origin, sequenced in a study of beta chain features in type 1 diabetes (dated by TCRdb to between 2017 and 2018). Library preparation employed the immunoSEQ multiplex PCR assay. All of the isolated RNA was reverse transcribed with the High Capacity cDNA Reverse Transcription Kit, so expressed TCRB transcripts were sequenced. Drawn from immuneACCESS, this table holds only the in-frame rearrangements with V and J called that TCRdb kept. Clones are partly lost; checked studies trace under half to an unresolved V gene and leave the rest unexplained. Within this sample are almost 350,000 clones, with 15% to 20% of them counted one time only. In total, the top ten clones hold about 0.044% of the sample. Source material: naive CD4+ T cells from blood. According to the study, the label for this sample's cell subset or site signals: true naive CD4+ T cells. These receptors were collected from a woman younger than 30 in good health.

This rearrangement joins TRBV7-9 to TRBJ2-3; 9 bases line up with TRBD2. This CDR3 spans 14 amino acids. Germline V lookup: CDR1 SEHNR, CDR2 FQNEAQ (reference sequence). Germline trimming cut 3 bases from V and 4 bases from J; bases unmatched to any gene: 2. The CDR3 is CASSLGLAADTQYF. The CDR3, as DNA: TGTGCCAGCAGCTTGGGACTAGCTGCAGATACGCAGTATTTT.

DNA of the CDR3: TGTGCCTGGAGTGTGGACAGGGCGAACATTCAGTACTTC. Amino acid sequence: CAWSVDRANIQYF. The chain employs TRBV30 and TRBJ2-4, with TRBD1 matching 8 bases. Germline V gives CDR1 GTSNPN, CDR2 SVGIG (reference sequence). The CDR3 has 13 residues. The V segment lost 0 bases and the J segment 7 bases; nucleotides outside the gene matches: 2. The full variable domain, its missing parts supplied by reference TRBV30 and TRBJ2-4, is SQTIHQWPATLVQPVGSPLSLECTVEGTSNPNLYWYRQAAGRGLQLLFYSVGIGQISSEVPQNLSASRPQDRQFILSSKKLLLSDSGFYLCAWSVDRANIQYFGAGTRLSVL.

This clone was counted a few times. V usage is TRBV27 and J usage is TRBJ1-2; 7 nucleotides match TRBD1. Germline CDR1 reads MNHEY; CDR2 reads SMNVEV (reference sequence). J gave up 7 bases and V 6 bases, and 11 bases lay outside the gene matches. The length of the CDR3 is 14 residues. CDR3 in DNA: TGTGCCAGCAGAGCGACAGGGAGCCTCGGTGGCTACACCTTC. It codes for CASRATGSLGGYTF.

The chain links TRBV30 to TRBJ1-1; D is undetermined. Germline V gives CDR1 GTSNPN, CDR2 SVGIG (reference sequence). The CDR3 is 12 residues long. The CDR3 DNA sequence: TGTGCTTCGAGGGCGTTGAACACTGAAGCTTTCTTT. This sequence encodes CASRALNTEAFF.

The chain recombines TRBV30 with TRBJ1-5; 7 bases are a match to TRBD1. V was pared by 2 bases and J by 7 bases, with 8 bases of the junction left unmatched. The CDR3 sequence is 14 residues long. The germline V gene encodes CDR1 GTSNPN and CDR2 SVGIG (reference sequence). The CDR3 spells CAWSKGASGQPQHF. CDR3 DNA: TGTGCCTGGAGTAAGGGGGCCTCCGGACAGCCCCAGCATTTT.

This clone has a handful of counts. V and J are TRBV5-1 and TRBJ1-1; TRBD1 matches at 9 bases. The CDR3 spans 15 residues. The V and J ends lost 3 bases and 5 bases, in that order; junction bases with no gene match: 8. Germline lookup yields CDR1 SGHRS and CDR2 YFSETQ. CDR3 DNA sequence: TGCGCCAGCAGCTACCGACAGGGGGTCGGGACTGAAGCTTTCTTT. It codes for CASSYRQGVGTEAFF.

The CDR3: CASSPNRAQETQYF. Here the CDR3 DNA reads TGTGCCAGCAGCCCGAACAGGGCGCAAGAGACCCAGTACTTC. The chain recombines TRBV7-2 with TRBJ2-5; D possibly corresponds to TRBD1 (6 bases). Germline V gives CDR1 SGHTA, CDR2 FQGNSA. The CDR3 loop spans 14 amino acids. V lost 5 bases and J 2 bases, leaving 12 bases between the germline ends.

This chain links TRBV30 with TRBJ2-1, with D possibly matching TRBD2 (6 bases). The CDR3 runs to 14 residues. Looked up from germline, CDR1 is GTSNPN and CDR2 is SVGIG (reference sequence). Trimming left V 3 bases short and J 0 bases short, with 9 bases between. Here the CDR3 DNA reads TGTGCCTGGAGAGGGAGGCCCTCCTACAATGAGCAGTTCTTC. It encodes CAWRGRPSYNEQFF.

The chain recombines TRBV30 with TRBJ1-3, with 8 bases lining up with TRBD1. The ends lost 3 bases at V and 4 bases at J; junction bases unmatched: 8. CDR3 size: 15 residues. CDR1 is GTSNPN, CDR2 SVGIG, per germline (reference sequence). The DNA of the CDR3 is TGTGCCTGGAGCCCGAAGACAGGGGCCGGAAACACCATATATTTT. It codes for CAWSPKTGAGNTIYF.

This chain uses TRBV18 with TRBJ1-2; the D gene is possibly TRBD1 (5 bases). This CDR3 has 14 amino acids. The germline V gene has CDR1 KGHSH and CDR2 LQKENI. V lost 3 bases and J 7 bases, leaving 15 bases between the germline ends. The DNA for the CDR3 is TGTGCCAGCTCACCCCCCGGCGGGGGAGGTGGCTACACCTTC. It specifies CASSPPGGGGGYTF.

The J gene is TRBJ1-2, the V gene TRBV30; TRBD1 might be the D (6 bases). The germline V gene has CDR1 GTSNPN and CDR2 SVGIG (reference sequence). Trimming cost V 5 bases and J 8 bases, with 15 bases left between them. This CDR3 spans 12 amino acids. This chain's CDR3 is CAWGVRGRGYTF. CDR3 nucleotides: TGTGCCTGGGGGGTCAGGGGTAGAGGCTACACCTTC.